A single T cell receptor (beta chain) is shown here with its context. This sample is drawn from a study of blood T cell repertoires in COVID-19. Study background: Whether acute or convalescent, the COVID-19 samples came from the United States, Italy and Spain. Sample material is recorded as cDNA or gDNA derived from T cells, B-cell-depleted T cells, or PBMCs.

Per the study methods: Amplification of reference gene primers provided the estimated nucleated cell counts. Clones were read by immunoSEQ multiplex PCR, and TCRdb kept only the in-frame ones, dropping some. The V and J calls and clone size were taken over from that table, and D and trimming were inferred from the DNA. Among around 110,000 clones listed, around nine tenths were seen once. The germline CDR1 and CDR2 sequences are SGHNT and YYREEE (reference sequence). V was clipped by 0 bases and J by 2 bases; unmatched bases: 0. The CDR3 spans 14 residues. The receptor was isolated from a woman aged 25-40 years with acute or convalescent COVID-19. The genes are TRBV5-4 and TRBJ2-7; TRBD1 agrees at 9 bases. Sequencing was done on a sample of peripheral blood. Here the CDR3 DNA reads TGTGCCAGCAGCTTGGACAGGGGGCCCTACGAGCAGTACTTC. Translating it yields CASSLDRGPYEQYF. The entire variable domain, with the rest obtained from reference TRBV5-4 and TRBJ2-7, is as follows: ETGVTQSPTHLIKTRGQQVTLRCSSQSGHNTVSWYQQALGQGPQFIFQYYREEENGRGNFPPRFSGLQFPNYSSELNVNALELDDSALYLCASSLDRGPYEQYFGPGTRLTVT.